The sequence of this TCR beta chain was determined in a study of CD8 T cells in ankylosing spondylitis. General study results and limits: Enrichment of disease-linked clones was reportedly significant in matched ankylosing spondylitis synovial fluid.

This clonotype showed up just a few times. Its antigen is still unknown. TCRdb re-analysed the 5' RACE reads in MiXCR, keeping a single row per CDR3 protein. Of about 150,000 distinct CDR3 sequences in the sample, 30% to 40% were seen once. This CDR3 comprises 19 residues. The V gene's germline CDR1 is DFQATT and CDR2 SNEGSKA (reference sequence). Germline trimming cut 3 bases from V and 3 bases from J; bases unmatched to any gene: 21. Sample: synovial fluid, either unsorted or a sorted T cell fraction (not recorded which). This TCR derives from a male donor with ankylosing spondylitis. The rearrangement links TRBV20-1 to TRBJ1-2, with 8 bases fitting TRBD1. This chain's CDR3 is CSASFFGAGGAWRDYGYTF. CDR3 nucleotides: TGCAGTGCTAGTTTTTTCGGGGCAGGGGGCGCGTGGAGGGACTATGGCTACACCTTC.